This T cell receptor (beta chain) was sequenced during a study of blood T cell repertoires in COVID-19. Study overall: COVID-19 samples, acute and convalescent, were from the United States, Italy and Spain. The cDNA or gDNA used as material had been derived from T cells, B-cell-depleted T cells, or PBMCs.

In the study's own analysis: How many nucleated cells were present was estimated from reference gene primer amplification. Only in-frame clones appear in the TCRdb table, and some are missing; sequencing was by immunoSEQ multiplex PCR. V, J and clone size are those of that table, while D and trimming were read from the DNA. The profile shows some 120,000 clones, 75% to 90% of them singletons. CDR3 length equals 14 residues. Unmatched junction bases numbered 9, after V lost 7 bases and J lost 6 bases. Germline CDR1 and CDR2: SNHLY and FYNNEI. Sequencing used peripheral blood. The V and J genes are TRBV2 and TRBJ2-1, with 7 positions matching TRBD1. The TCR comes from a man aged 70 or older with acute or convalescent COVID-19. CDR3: CASTGQASGNEQFF. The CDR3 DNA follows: TGTGCCAGCACCGGACAGGCATCTGGCAATGAGCAGTTCTTC.